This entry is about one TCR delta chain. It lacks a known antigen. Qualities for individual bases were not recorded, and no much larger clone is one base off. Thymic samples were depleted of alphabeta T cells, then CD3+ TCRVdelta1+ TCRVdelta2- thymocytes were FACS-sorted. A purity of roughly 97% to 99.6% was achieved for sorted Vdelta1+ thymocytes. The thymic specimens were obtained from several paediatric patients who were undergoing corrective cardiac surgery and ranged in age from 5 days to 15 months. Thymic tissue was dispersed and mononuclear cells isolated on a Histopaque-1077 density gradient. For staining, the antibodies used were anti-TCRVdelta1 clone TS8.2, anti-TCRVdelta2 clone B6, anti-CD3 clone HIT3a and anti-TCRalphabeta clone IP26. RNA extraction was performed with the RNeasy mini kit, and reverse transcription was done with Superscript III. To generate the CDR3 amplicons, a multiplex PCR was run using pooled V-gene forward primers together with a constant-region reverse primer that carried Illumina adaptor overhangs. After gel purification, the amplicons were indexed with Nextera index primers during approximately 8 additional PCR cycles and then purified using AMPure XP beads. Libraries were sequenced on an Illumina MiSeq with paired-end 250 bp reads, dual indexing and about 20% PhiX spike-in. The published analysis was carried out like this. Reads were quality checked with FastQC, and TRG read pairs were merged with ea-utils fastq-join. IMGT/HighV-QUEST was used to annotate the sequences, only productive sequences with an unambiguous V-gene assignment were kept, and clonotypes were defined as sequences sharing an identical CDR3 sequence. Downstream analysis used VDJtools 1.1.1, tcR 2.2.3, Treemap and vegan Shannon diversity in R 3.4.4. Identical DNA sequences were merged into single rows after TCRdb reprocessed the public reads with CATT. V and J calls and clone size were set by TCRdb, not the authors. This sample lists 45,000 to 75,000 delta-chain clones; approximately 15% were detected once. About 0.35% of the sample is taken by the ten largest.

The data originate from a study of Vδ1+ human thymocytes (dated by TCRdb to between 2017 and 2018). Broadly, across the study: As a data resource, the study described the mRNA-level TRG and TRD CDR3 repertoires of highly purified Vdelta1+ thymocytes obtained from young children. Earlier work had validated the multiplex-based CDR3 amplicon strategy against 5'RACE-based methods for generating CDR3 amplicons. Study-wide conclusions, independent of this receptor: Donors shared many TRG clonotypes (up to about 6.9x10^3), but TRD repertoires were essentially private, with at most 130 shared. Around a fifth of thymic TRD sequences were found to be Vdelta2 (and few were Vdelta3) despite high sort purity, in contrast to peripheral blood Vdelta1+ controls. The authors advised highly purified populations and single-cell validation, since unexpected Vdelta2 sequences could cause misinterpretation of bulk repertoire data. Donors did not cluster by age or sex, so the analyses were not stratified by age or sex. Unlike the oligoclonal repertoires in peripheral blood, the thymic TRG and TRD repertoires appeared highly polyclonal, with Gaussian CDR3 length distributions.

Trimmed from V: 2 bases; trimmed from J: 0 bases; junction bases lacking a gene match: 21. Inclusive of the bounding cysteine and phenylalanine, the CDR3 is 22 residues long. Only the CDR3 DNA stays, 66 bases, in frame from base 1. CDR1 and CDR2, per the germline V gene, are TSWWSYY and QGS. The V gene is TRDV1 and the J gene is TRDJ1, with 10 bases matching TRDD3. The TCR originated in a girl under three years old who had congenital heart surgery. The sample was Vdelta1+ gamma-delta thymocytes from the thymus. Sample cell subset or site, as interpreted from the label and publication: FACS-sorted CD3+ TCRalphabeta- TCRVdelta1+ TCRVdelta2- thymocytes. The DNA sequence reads TGTGCTCTTGGGGAAGGACGAGACCGCTGGGGGATAGGAGGGATGTACACCGATAAACTCATCTTT. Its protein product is CALGEGRDRWGIGGMYTDKLIF.